Listed here are 2 T cell receptor beta chains from one sample, sequenced in a study of T cell responses to AZD1222 COVID-19 vaccine. Measured with immunoSEQ multiplex PCR; TCRdb has only the in-frame clones, and not every one. The table lists about 130,000 clones, roughly 90% of them singletons. The specimen was peripheral blood, collected on day 0 of AZD1222 vaccination. The origin of the receptors is an adult in good health.

The V and J genes are TRBV10-3 and TRBJ1-5; D gene uncertain. The CDR3 has 14 residues. In germline, CDR1 is ENHRY, CDR2 SYGVKD. V lost 3 bases, J lost 10 bases, and 16 bases lay in between. CDR3 nucleotides: TGTGCCATCAGTGAAAACGGGCCACGGCAACCCCAGCATTTT. Its protein is CAISENGPRQPQHF.

The sample holds one count of this clone. This chain uses TRBV6-2 or TRBV6-3 with TRBJ2-1, with a weak D call TRBD2 (7 bases). V lost 2 bases, J lost 6 bases, and 11 bases lay in between. The CDR3 has 14 amino acids. In germline, CDR1 is MNHEY, CDR2 SVGEGT. CDR3 residues: CASSYEGGANEQFF. The CDR3 DNA reads as TGTGCCAGCAGTTACGAGGGGGGGGCCAATGAGCAGTTCTTC.